This TCR beta chain was identified in a study of T cell repertoires and HLA-DP antigens. Study information: Alloreactive CD4+ T cells targeted HLA-DP on transduced HeLa. Whole-study results and caveats: Average cumulative frequency of previously undetected clones was approximately 34% against one allele and under 60% against the other.

For pre-culture CD4+ samples, the target was around 210,000 T cell genomes. The table came from immunoSEQ multiplex PCR; TCRdb's copy has only in-frame clones and leaves some out. The table has 90,000 to 130,000 clones, nearly 95% seen once; the top ten hold more than 0.25%. With 0 bases clipped from V and 7 bases from J, the junction kept 7 bases outside the gene matches. Per the germline V gene, CDR1 is MNHNY and CDR2 is SVGAGI (reference sequence). CDR3 size: 15 residues. Remarks on this clone: Its specificity is not known.

Sequenced input: CD4+ T cells from PBMCs. This chain connects TRBV6-6 to TRBJ2-5, with 8 bases aligning to TRBD1. The source is a young woman in good health and CMV-seronegative. This CDR3 is CASSYSDRDGGTQYF. Here the CDR3 DNA reads TGTGCCAGCAGTTACTCGGACAGGGACGGGGGGACCCAGTACTTC.